The 16 T cell receptor beta chains below were found in one sample sequenced in a study of cytomegalovirus exposure and HLA in healthy donors. A multiplex PCR was run with 60 Vbeta primers and 13 Jbeta primers. The protocol was immunoSEQ multiplex PCR, while the TCRdb copy is restricted to in-frame clones and leaves out a portion. The sample has 150,000 to 200,000 clones, roughly 79% seen once. Material: PBMCs. These receptors were taken from a woman in her thirties or forties in good health and CMV-seronegative.

V is TRBV6-1 and J is TRBJ2-3, with 12 bases identical to TRBD2. The CDR3 loop spans 14 amino acids. Germline CDR1 and CDR2: MNHNS and SASEGT. Trimming took 4 bases from V and 9 from J; bases not matched to a gene: 5. The DNA of the CDR3 is TGTGCCAGCAGTGGGTCAACTAGCGGGGGGACGCAGTATTTT. Encoded protein: CASSGSTSGGTQYF.

The chain couples TRBV9 to TRBJ2-3, with a weak D call TRBD1 (6 bases). Germline CDR1 SGDLS, CDR2 YYNGEE. The CDR3 sequence is 16 residues long. The V end was cut by 3 bases, the J end by 0 bases, with 14 bases between. CDR3 sequence (DNA): TGTGCCAGCAGCGCCGGTATCGGACAGAGCACAGATACGCAGTATTTT. This encodes CASSAGIGQSTDTQYF.

The chain recombines TRBV7-8 with TRBJ2-2; D call uncertain. This CDR3 comprises 12 residues. The V and J ends lost 6 bases and 3 bases respectively, with 5 bases between them. Germline-derived CDR1 and CDR2 are SGHVS and FQNEAQ. DNA of the CDR3: TGTGCCAGCAGTCTCGACACCGGGGAGCTGTTTTTT. Encoded protein: CASSLDTGELFF.

This sequence joins TRBV5-1 and TRBJ1-1; 7 nucleotides line up with TRBD1. The CDR3 has 15 residues. Germline values: CDR1 SGHRS, CDR2 YFSETQ. V lost 4 bases to trimming and J lost 0 bases; unmatched junction nucleotides: 6. The CDR3 DNA follows: TGCGCCAGCAGCGCCTTGACAGGGCTGAACACTGAAGCTTTCTTT. Encoded protein: CASSALTGLNTEAFF.

The rearrangement uses TRBV7-6 and TRBJ2-5, with TRBD2 as a possible D gene (5 bases). The germline V gene encodes CDR1 SGHVS and CDR2 FNYEAQ. CDR3 length equals 15 residues. V gave up 4 bases and J gave up 3 bases, with 15 bases separating them. The CDR3 loop is CASSSGSPGKETQYF. The CDR3 nucleotides are TGTGCCAGCAGCTCTGGGTCGCCCGGGAAAGAGACCCAGTACTTC. Looking up the rest from reference TRBV7-6 and TRBJ2-5 gives the full variable domain: GAGVSQSPRYKVTKRGQDVALRCDPISGHVSLYWYRQALGQGPEFLTYFNYEAQQDKSGLPNDRFSAERPEGSISTLTIQRTEQRDSAMYRCASSSGSPGKETQYFGPGTRLLVL.

The V gene is TRBV14, the J gene TRBJ1-5; tentative D call: TRBD1 (5 bases). Trimming cost V 3 bases and J 5 bases, with 5 bases left between them. Per germline, CDR1 SGHDN and CDR2 FVKESK. This CDR3 contains 12 residues. Here the CDR3 DNA reads TGTGCCAGCAGCCACAGGGATCAGCCCCAGCATTTT. It encodes CASSHRDQPQHF.

J is TRBJ2-7 and V is TRBV23-1; TRBD2 is a possible D gene (5 bases). TRBV23-1 is known as an ORF, though its function is uncertain. V lost 1 base to trimming and J lost 5 bases, with 27 bases between them. The CDR3 has 19 amino acids. The CDR3 loop is CASSQYRSDRARKHDEQYF. DNA for the CDR3: TGCGCCAGCAGTCAATATCGTAGCGATCGGGCTCGCAAGCACGACGAGCAGTACTTC.

This clone appeared once. One junction end disagrees with the germline gene, perhaps due to a read error. The chain couples TRBV7-7 to TRBJ1-1; the D is unclear. The germline CDR1 and CDR2 sequences are SSHAT and FNYEAQ (reference sequence). The CDR3 contains 13 residues. The CDR3 DNA is TGTGCTAGCAGCTTAGGAGAGAACACTGAAGCTTTCTTT. Translation gives CASSLGENTEAFF. The full variable domain, its missing parts supplied by reference TRBV7-7 and TRBJ1-1, is GAGVSQSPRYKVTKRGQDVTLRCDPISSHATLYWYQQALGQGPEFLTYFNYEAQPDKSGLPSDRFSAERPEGSISTLTIQRTEQRDSAMYRCASSLGENTEAFFGQGTRLTVV.

The V call is TRBV6-1, the J call TRBJ2-1; 12 bases align to TRBD2. Germline lookup yields CDR1 MNHNS and CDR2 SASEGT. With V trimmed by 3 bases and J by 10 bases, 4 bases remained unmatched. There are 14 residues in the CDR3. CDR3 coding DNA: TGTGCCAGCAGTGAGGGCCTAGCGGGAGGGGAGCAGTTCTTC. It specifies CASSEGLAGGEQFF.

This clone was counted a single time. The chain has TRBV2 and TRBJ1-1, with 8 bases that match TRBD1. The length of the CDR3 is 14 residues. V dropped 4 bases and J dropped 4; count of bases not matched to a gene: 5. Germline V gene data show CDR1 as SNHLY and CDR2 as FYNNEI. As DNA, the CDR3 is TGTGCCAGCAGTGTGGACAGGGTCAGCACTGAAGCTTTCTTT. Residues: CASSVDRVSTEAFF.

The chain has TRBV15 and TRBJ2-5; 8 nucleotides line up with TRBD2. V lost 3 bases to trimming and J lost 5 bases; unmatched junction nucleotides: 8. Germline assignment: CDR1 LNHNV and CDR2 YYDKDF (reference sequence). The CDR3 runs to 15 residues. The CDR3 DNA reads as TGTGCCACCAGCAGGCCAGCGGGAGTAGCGGAGACCCAGTACTTC. Translated, it gives CATSRPAGVAETQYF.

The chain carries TRBV6-5 and TRBJ1-2, with D perhaps matching TRBD1 (5 bases). The CDR3 loop spans 16 amino acids. Germline CDR1 is MNHEY and CDR2 is SVGAGI. Trimming shortened V by 0 bases and J by 1 base, and 12 bases separated the two germline ends. The CDR3 loop is CASSYSGGQDNYGYTF. DNA for the CDR3: TGTGCCAGCAGTTACTCGGGGGGTCAAGATAACTATGGCTACACCTTC.

A single count supports this clone. This chain connects TRBV27 to TRBJ2-3; unclear D gene. With 4 bases removed from V and 4 bases from J, the gap between germline ends came to 15 bases. The CDR3 runs 15 residues. Germline V lookup: CDR1 MNHEY, CDR2 SMNVEV (reference sequence). Here the CDR3 reads CASSSLGLGADTQYF. CDR3 nucleotide sequence: TGTGCCAGCAGTTCGTTGGGTCTAGGCGCAGATACGCAGTATTTT.

CDR3 in DNA: TGCAGCGTCATAGCGGGTAGCACAGATACGCAGTATTTT. This codes for CSVIAGSTDTQYF. The gene calls are TRBV29-1 and TRBJ2-3; 7 nucleotides line up with TRBD2. Trimming cost V 6 bases and J 0 bases; bases outside gene matches: 3. The CDR3 is 13 amino acids. Germline-derived CDR1 and CDR2 are SQVTM and ANQGSEA.

The rearrangement links TRBV7-9 to TRBJ1-2; the match to TRBD1 covers 10 bases. CDR3 length: 14 amino acids. Unmatched junction bases numbered 6, after V lost 5 bases and J lost 6 bases. Germline V gene lookup returns CDR1 SEHNR and CDR2 FQNEAQ (reference sequence). In DNA, the CDR3 is TGTGCCAGCAGCGACACCGGGACAGGGGATGGCTACACCTTC. Its translation is CASSDTGTGDGYTF.

The genes are TRBV30 and TRBJ2-1, with 8 bases that match TRBD2. After removal of 3 bases from V and 10 bases from J, the junction contained 2 bases not matched to a gene. The CDR3 extends over 11 amino acids. The germline CDR1 and CDR2 sequences are GTSNPN and SVGIG (reference sequence). The CDR3 region is CAWRAGGEQFF. The CDR3 nucleotides read TGTGCCTGGAGGGCGGGAGGCGAGCAGTTCTTC.